One sample yielded the 28 T cell receptor beta chains listed below, sequenced in a study of Graves' ophthalmopathy and Graves' hyperthyroidism. The sequenced template was RNA, covering the TCR beta CDR3 region. Second-round multiplex PCR came after first-round RT-PCR with HTBI primers. MiXCR, applied by TCRdb to the multiplex PCR reads, yields one record per CDR3 protein. The data contain 650,000 to 900,000 distinct CDR3 sequences, 40% of them seen just once; the ten biggest clones take up 40% to 45%. The sample comprised peripheral blood. These receptors were taken from an adult man with Graves' ophthalmopathy.

The chain combines TRBV29-1 with TRBJ1-3; D might be TRBD1 (5 bases). The V and J ends lost 4 bases and 0 bases respectively, with 13 bases between them. Germline loops: CDR1 SQVTM, CDR2 ANQGSEA. CDR3 length: 15 residues. The CDR3 sequence is CSVGGVQDSGNTIYF. The CDR3, as DNA: TGCAGCGTTGGAGGGGTCCAAGACTCTGGAAACACCATATATTTT.

The gene calls are TRBV2 and TRBJ2-7; D is undetermined. This CDR3 is built from 11 residues. CDR1 is SNHLY and CDR2 is FYNNEI in the germline V gene. Between the trimmed V and J ends, which lost 7 bases and 3 bases, there was a span of 7 bases. CDR3 in amino acids: CASTEDYEQYF. CDR3 nucleotides: TGTGCCAGCACAGAGGACTACGAGCAGTACTTC. Filled out from reference TRBV2 and TRBJ2-7, the complete variable domain reads EPEVTQTPSHQVTQMGQEVILRCVPISNHLYFYWYRQILGQKVEFLVSFYNNEISEKSEIFDDQFSVERPDGSNFTLKIRSTKLEDSAMYFCASTEDYEQYFGPGTRLTVT.

This sequence joins TRBV7-6 and TRBJ2-5; 7 nucleotides align to TRBD1. The CDR3 totals 15 residues. V shed 5 bases, J shed 5 bases, and the junction held 11 bases outside the gene matches. Germline V gene data show CDR1 as SGHVS and CDR2 as FNYEAQ. For the CDR3, the DNA is TGTGCCAGCAGCCCCACAGGGGTTCCCCTGGAGACCCAGTACTTC. Translating gives CASSPTGVPLETQYF.

This clonotype was picked up a small number of times. V gene TRBV25-1 combines with J gene TRBJ2-2; D possibly corresponds to TRBD2 (6 bases). The CDR3 sequence is 14 residues long. Germline CDR1 is MGHDK and CDR2 is SYGVNS. V shed 8 bases and J shed 6 bases, with 16 bases lying between them. The chain's CDR3 is CASVDPLASGELFF. CDR3 nucleotide sequence: TGTGCCAGCGTTGACCCCCTAGCGTCCGGGGAGCTGTTTTTT.

The rearrangement joins TRBV29-1 to TRBJ2-6, with 9 bases that match TRBD1. The length of the CDR3 is 18 residues. Germline V gives CDR1 SQVTM, CDR2 ANQGSEA. Trimming cost V 1 base and J 2 bases; bases outside gene matches: 9. The CDR3 loop reads CSVEGGTGSKPGANVLTF. The CDR3 coding sequence is TGCAGCGTTGAAGGGGGGACAGGGTCAAAGCCTGGGGCCAACGTCCTGACTTTC.

This clonotype was picked up many times. The chain combines TRBV2 with TRBJ1-2; 10 bases are a match to TRBD1. The CDR3 totals 14 residues. Looked up from germline, CDR1 is SNHLY and CDR2 is FYNNEI. Trimming at V came to 6 bases and at J to 2 bases, leaving 3 bases not matched to a gene. The CDR3 DNA sequence: TGTGCCAGCAGGGGACAGGGGACGAACTATGGCTACACCTTC. Translating it yields CASRGQGTNYGYTF. The variable domain in full, with the rest retrieved from reference TRBV2 and TRBJ1-2, is EPEVTQTPSHQVTQMGQEVILRCVPISNHLYFYWYRQILGQKVEFLVSFYNNEISEKSEIFDDQFSVERPDGSNFTLKIRSTKLEDSAMYFCASRGQGTNYGYTFGSGTRLTVV.

This clonotype has a handful of counts. The chain recombines TRBV7-8 with TRBJ2-5; 16 bases line up with TRBD2. CDR3 length: 17 residues. CDR1 and CDR2 (germline): SGHVS, FQNEAQ. Losses at the gene ends were 7 bases for V and 2 bases for J; bases not matched to a gene: 7. CDR3 nucleotides: TGTGCCAGCATAAGGGGACTAGCGGGGGGGGGGCAAGAGACCCAGTACTTC. Translated: CASIRGLAGGGQETQYF.

In its sample, this clonotype was seen many times. J is TRBJ1-2 and V is TRBV15; D may be TRBD1 (6 bases). The V end was cut by 5 bases, the J end by 6 bases, with 16 bases between. Per the germline V gene, CDR1 is LNHNV and CDR2 is YYDKDF (reference sequence). The CDR3 spans 14 residues. In DNA form, the CDR3 reads TGTGCCACCAGCGGAGCTCAAGGGGGAGATGGCTACACCTTC. It translates to CATSGAQGGDGYTF.

The chain couples TRBV7-9 to TRBJ1-5; D might be TRBD1 (5 bases). The CDR3 totals 15 residues. V gave up 5 bases and J gave up 4 bases, with 15 bases separating them. The germline V gene has CDR1 SEHNR and CDR2 FQNEAQ (reference sequence). The CDR3 is CASSQAWDPNQPQHF. The CDR3 DNA reads as TGTGCCAGCAGCCAAGCCTGGGACCCAAATCAGCCCCAGCATTTT.

On this clonotype: The germline gene is not matched at one end of the junction; a read error may be the cause. The gene calls are TRBV10-3 and TRBJ2-2; D not certain. This CDR3 has 13 amino acids. Per the germline V gene, CDR1 is ENHRY and CDR2 is SYGVKD. Written as DNA, the CDR3 is TGTGCCAGCAGTGAAGCCCGGTCGGCGGAGCTGTTTTTT. This translates into CASSEARSAELFF.

This rearrangement joins TRBV29-1 to TRBJ2-5, with D uncertain. Germline values: CDR1 SQVTM, CDR2 ANQGSEA. The CDR3 has 14 amino acids. V dropped 4 bases and J dropped 5 bases, with 17 bases sitting between them. The CDR3 DNA reads TGCAGCGTTGGAGGCAACCAAAAGAAGGAGACCCAGTACTTC. This gives the protein CSVGGNQKKETQYF.

Concerning this clonotype: One end of the junction fails to match germline, which may point to a read error. The chain is built from TRBV24-1 and TRBJ1-5; no clear D. CDR3 length: 13 amino acids. Germline V lookup: CDR1 KGHDR, CDR2 SFDVKD. The CDR3 coding sequence is TGTGCCAGCAGTTACTCCTTGGCTCAGCCCCAGCATTTT. Protein: CASSYSLAQPQHF.

V usage is TRBV16 and J usage is TRBJ2-7; D unclear. CDR1 is KGHSY and CDR2 is FQNENV in the germline V gene. V was clipped by 0 bases and J by 8 bases, with 11 bases between them. The CDR3 has 13 residues. CDR3 region: CASSQSVPTKQYF. DNA of the CDR3: TGTGCCAGCAGCCAATCAGTCCCGACGAAGCAGTACTTC.

This clonotype was counted a single time. The CDR3 region is CASSVGRDASYEQYF. In DNA, the CDR3 is TGTGCCAGCAGCGTGGGCCGGGACGCTTCCTACGAGCAGTACTTC. V gene TRBV2 combines with J gene TRBJ2-7; either TRBD1 or TRBD2 may fit D (5 bases each). The CDR3 contains 15 residues. V lost 6 bases and J lost 1, with 16 bases in between. From germline, CDR1 is SNHLY and CDR2 FYNNEI.

This clonotype was counted a few times. V usage is TRBV2 and J usage is TRBJ1-2, with D tentatively TRBD1 (6 bases). Trimming took 8 bases from V and 6 from J, leaving 16 bases between them. CDR3 length: 13 amino acids. CDR1 is SNHLY and CDR2 is FYNNEI in the germline V gene. CDR3 bases: TGTGCCAGCGGTGGTCGGGGGCTCGATGGCTACACCTTC. Its protein is CASGGRGLDGYTF.

The genes are TRBV12-3 or TRBV12-4 and TRBJ1-2, with D tentatively TRBD1 (5 bases). CDR3 size: 15 residues. Trimming left V 2 bases short and J 8 bases short, with 18 bases between. The DNA for the CDR3 is TGTGCCAGCAGTTTAAGGGGAGCAGACCTATTAGGCTACACCTTC. The encoded protein is CASSLRGADLLGYTF.

This chain connects TRBV20-1 to TRBJ1-1; no clear D gene. V lost 4 bases, J lost 0 bases, and 9 bases lay in between. CDR3 size: 13 residues. Per germline, CDR1 DFQATT and CDR2 SNEGSKA (reference sequence). CDR3 region: CSAMNPVNTEAFF. The CDR3 nucleotides read TGCAGTGCTATGAATCCAGTGAACACTGAAGCTTTCTTT.

This clonotype was seen more than once but under ten times. The chain joins TRBV20-1 to TRBJ1-6; D is undetermined. The ends were cut back, 6 bases at V and 7 bases at J, with 22 bases in the middle. CDR1 and CDR2 (germline): DFQATT, SNEGSKA (reference sequence). The CDR3 contains 16 residues. The CDR3 loop is CSAGPQFGRWNSPLHF. CDR3 DNA sequence: TGCAGTGCCGGCCCCCAGTTTGGGAGGTGGAATTCACCCCTCCACTTT.

This clonotype has a single count. The chain uses TRBV25-1 and TRBJ2-2; 10 nucleotides match TRBD2. The CDR3 totals 18 residues. V was clipped by 5 bases and J by 3 bases; unmatched bases: 12. CDR1 is MGHDK and CDR2 is SYGVNS in the germline V gene. CDR3 region: CASSPLGVAGGDTGELFF. The DNA of the CDR3 is TGTGCCAGCAGTCCCCTAGGGGTAGCGGGGGGCGACACCGGGGAGCTGTTTTTT.

This clonotype was seen at least ten times. This sequence joins TRBV5-1 and TRBJ2-5; D remains ambiguous. The CDR3 has 14 amino acids. V was trimmed by 0 bases and J by 2 bases, leaving 8 bases between them. CDR1 is SGHRS and CDR2 is YFSETQ in the germline V gene. CDR3 sequence (DNA): TGCGCCAGCAGCTTGGGGGCAGCTCAAGAGACCCAGTACTTC. Amino acids: CASSLGAAQETQYF. The full variable domain, in which reference TRBV5-1 and TRBJ2-5 provide the parts outside the CDR3, is KAGVTQTPRYLIKTRGQQVTLSCSPISGHRSVSWYQQTPGQGLQFLFEYFSETQRNKGNFPGRFSGRQFSNSRSEMNVSTLELGDSALYLCASSLGAAQETQYFGPGTRLLVL.

This clonotype has ten or more counts. The rearrangement joins TRBV7-9 to TRBJ1-2; D uncertain. Trimming removed 5 bases from V and 10 bases from J, with 14 bases in between. The CDR3 sequence is 12 residues long. Germline V CDR1 and CDR2: SEHNR, FQNEAQ (reference sequence). The CDR3 DNA reads as TGTGCCAGCAGCGCCCAGGAATTGGACTACACCTTC. Translation gives CASSAQELDYTF. Combining the CDR3 with reference TRBV7-9 and TRBJ1-2 gives the whole variable domain DTGVSQNPRHKITKRGQNVTFRCDPISEHNRLYWYRQTLGQGPEFLTYFQNEAQLEKSRLLSDRFSAERPKGSFSTLEIQRTEQGDSAMYLCASSAQELDYTFGSGTRLTVV.

This clonotype was counted a single time. In DNA form, the CDR3 reads TGTGCCAGCAGACTTGGGACAGGGTCCAATGAAAAACTGTTTTTT. It specifies CASRLGTGSNEKLFF. The V and J genes are TRBV7-2 and TRBJ1-4, with 9 bases that match TRBD1. J lost 5 bases, V lost 6 bases, and 7 bases had no gene match. The germline V gene encodes CDR1 SGHTA and CDR2 FQGNSA. CDR3 size: 15 residues.

This clonotype has a handful of counts. The chain uses TRBV25-1 and TRBJ1-1; D is possibly TRBD1 (6 bases). The germline CDR1 and CDR2 sequences are MGHDK and SYGVNS. This CDR3 spans 15 amino acids. The V gene lost 3 bases and the J gene lost 3 bases, with 14 bases spanning the gap. The CDR3, as DNA: TGTGCCAGCAGTGATAGTGCCGGGGGCGACACTGAAGCTTTCTTT. It encodes CASSDSAGGDTEAFF.

The chain combines TRBV20-1 with TRBJ2-5, with 13 positions matching TRBD2. The CDR3 has 14 amino acids. V lost 6 bases, J lost 2 bases, and 3 bases stayed unmatched. Germline values: CDR1 DFQATT, CDR2 SNEGSKA (reference sequence). This CDR3 is CSAQTSGGQETQYF. DNA for the CDR3: TGCAGTGCACAGACTAGCGGGGGGCAAGAGACCCAGTACTTC.

The gene calls are TRBV25-1 and TRBJ2-2; D is perhaps TRBD1 (5 bases). The germline V gene encodes CDR1 MGHDK and CDR2 SYGVNS. This CDR3 comprises 13 residues. The CDR3 here is CARDGAIGGELFF. For the CDR3, the DNA is TGTGCTAGAGATGGGGCGATAGGCGGGGAGCTGTTTTTT.

This clonotype appeared a few times. The chain employs TRBV5-8 and TRBJ2-5; 8 positions match TRBD1. Trimming removed 2 bases from V and 1 base from J; junction bases left unmatched: 7. The CDR3 extends over 16 amino acids. Looked up from germline, CDR1 is SGHTS and CDR2 is YDEGEE. As DNA, the CDR3 is TGTGCCAGCAGCTTTCGGACAGGGAATGTCCAAGAGACCCAGTACTTC. Its protein product is CASSFRTGNVQETQYF. Filled out from reference TRBV5-8 and TRBJ2-5, the complete variable domain reads EAGVTQSPTHLIKTRGQQATLRCSPISGHTSVYWYQQALGLGLQFLLWYDEGEERNRGNFPPRFSGRQFPNYSSELNVNALELEDSALYLCASSFRTGNVQETQYFGPGTRLLVL.

Concerning this clonotype: At one boundary the junction diverges from the germline segment, which might be a read error. The rearrangement joins TRBV29-1 to TRBJ2-5, with D possibly matching TRBD2 (5 bases). There are 11 residues in the CDR3. Germline CDR1 and CDR2: SQVTM and ANQGSEA. The CDR3 bases are TGCAGCGTTGACCCTAGGAATGAGCGGTTCTTC. It is translated as CSVDPRNERFF.

This clonotype was seen many times. The rearrangement joins TRBV9 to TRBJ2-2, with D uncertain. The CDR3 loop spans 12 amino acids. Germline V gene lookup returns CDR1 SGDLS and CDR2 YYNGEE. Trimming pared 3 bases from V and 3 bases from J, leaving 3 bases between. In DNA form, the CDR3 reads TGTGCCAGCAGCGGCCACACCGGGGAGCTGTTTTTT. Amino acid sequence: CASSGHTGELFF.